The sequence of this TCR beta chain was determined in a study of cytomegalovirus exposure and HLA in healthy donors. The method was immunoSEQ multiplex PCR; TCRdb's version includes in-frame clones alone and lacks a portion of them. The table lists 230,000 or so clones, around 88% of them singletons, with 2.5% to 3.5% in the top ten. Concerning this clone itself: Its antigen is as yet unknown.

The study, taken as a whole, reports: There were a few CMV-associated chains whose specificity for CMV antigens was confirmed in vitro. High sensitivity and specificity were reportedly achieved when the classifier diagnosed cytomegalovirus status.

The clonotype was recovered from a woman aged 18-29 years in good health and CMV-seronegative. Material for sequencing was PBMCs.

CDR3: CASSAAAELFF. CDR3 coding DNA: TGTGCCAGCAGCGCCGCGGCCGAGCTGTTTTTT. V is TRBV4-2 and J is TRBJ2-2, with D unresolved. From germline, CDR1 is LGHNA and CDR2 YNFKEQ. V gave up 5 bases and J gave up 11 bases, with 9 bases separating them. CDR3 size: 11 residues.